These 18 T cell receptor beta chains were sequenced from one sample in a study of T cells in Graves' hyperthyroidism and ophthalmopathy. Amplification targeted TCR beta CDR3 regions from RNA transcripts. Using the HTBI primer set, a first-round RT-PCR was run on the TCR CDR3. TCRdb analysed the multiplex PCR reads with MiXCR anew, one entry per CDR3 protein. The top ten hold roughly 50% of the sample, which has 500,000 to 600,000 distinct CDR3 sequences, just under 20% seen once. The sample comprised blood. The receptors originated from a man aged 35 to 55 with Graves' ophthalmopathy.

The gene calls are TRBV5-1 and TRBJ1-1, with TRBD1 matching over 7 bases. The CDR3 runs to 16 residues. The J segment lost 1 base and the V segment lost 0 bases, leaving 6 bases of the junction unmatched. Germline V lookup: CDR1 SGHRS, CDR2 YFSETQ. CDR3 nucleotides: TGCGCCAGCAGCTTGGGTGACAGGGTCCCGAACACTGAAGCTTTCTTT. This codes for CASSLGDRVPNTEAFF.

This clonotype was seen repeatedly, ten times or more. V usage is TRBV11-3 and J usage is TRBJ2-5; 7 bases fit TRBD1. Germline assignment: CDR1 SGHNT and CDR2 YENEEA. V was pared by 5 bases and J by 2 bases, with 5 bases of the junction left unmatched. The CDR3 has 14 amino acids. The CDR3: CASSHRDSQETQYF. Here the CDR3 DNA reads TGTGCCAGCAGCCATCGGGACAGTCAAGAGACCCAGTACTTC. Using reference TRBV11-3 and TRBJ2-5 for the parts outside the CDR3, the full variable domain is EAGVVQSPRYKIIEKKQPVAFWCNPISGHNTLYWYLQNLGQGPELLIRYENEEAVDDSQLPKDRFSAERLKGVDSTLKIQPAELGDSAVYLCASSHRDSQETQYFGPGTRLLVL.

Only a few counts were recorded for this clonotype. This sequence joins TRBV20-1 and TRBJ1-1; maybe TRBD1 (5 bases). The length of the CDR3 is 15 residues. Germline CDR1 is DFQATT and CDR2 is SNEGSKA (reference sequence). Trimming removed 0 bases at V and 5 bases at J, with 16 bases between. The CDR3 DNA follows: TGCAGTGCTAGAGAAGGAGGCAGGGCCGAAACTGAAGCTTTCTTT. Residues: CSAREGGRAETEAFF.

In this sample, this clonotype turned up many times. The V gene is TRBV6-8, the J gene TRBJ2-7; weak D call: TRBD1 (6 bases). Germline V CDR1 and CDR2: MNHGY, SAAAGT. V was shortened by 4 bases and J by 0 bases, with 13 bases between the two germline ends. The CDR3 consists of 15 residues. CDR3 protein: CASSSDSFYSYEQYF. In DNA form, the CDR3 reads TGTGCCAGCAGTTCGGACAGTTTCTACTCCTACGAGCAGTACTTC.

The CDR3 sequence is CSARGEREVYTQYF. The CDR3 bases are TGCAGTGCTAGAGGGGAGCGGGAGGTTTATACGCAGTATTTT. This chain connects TRBV20-1 to TRBJ2-3, with 9 bases aligning to TRBD2. CDR1 and CDR2 (germline): DFQATT, SNEGSKA (reference sequence). J lost 7 bases, V lost 1 base, and 6 bases had no gene match. The CDR3 covers 14 residues.

The rearrangement joins TRBV2 to TRBJ2-3, with 8 nucleotides matching TRBD1. Germline loops: CDR1 SNHLY, CDR2 FYNNEI. J lost 4 bases, V lost 10 bases, and 7 bases had no gene match. This CDR3 spans 13 amino acids. The CDR3 nucleotides are TGTGCCATCCTGACAGGGGTAGCAGATACGCAGTATTTT. Translated: CAILTGVADTQYF.

This clonotype was observed a handful of times. This chain uses TRBV3-1 with TRBJ2-1; D gene unclear. Trimming pared 1 base from V and 7 bases from J, leaving 8 bases between. Germline V gene sequence: CDR1 LGHDT, CDR2 YNNKEL (reference sequence). The CDR3 is 13 residues long. DNA of the CDR3: TGTGCCAGCAGCCAAGCCCTAGTAAATGAGCAGTTCTTC. This gives the protein CASSQALVNEQFF.

This chain uses TRBV5-1 with TRBJ2-2, with D possibly being TRBD2 (5 bases). V shed 3 bases and J shed 5 bases, with 14 bases lying between them. The CDR3 is made up of 15 amino acids. Germline CDR1 SGHRS, CDR2 YFSETQ. The CDR3 here is CASSSPATGTGELFF. DNA for the CDR3: TGCGCCAGCAGCTCCCCGGCGACGGGGACCGGGGAGCTGTTTTTT.

This clonotype was seen at least ten times. The chain employs TRBV2 and TRBJ1-4; TRBD1 might be the D (5 bases). Germline V gene lookup returns CDR1 SNHLY and CDR2 FYNNEI. This CDR3 comprises 15 residues. Deletions cut 1 base from V and 8 bases from J, with 14 bases between. This CDR3 is CASSEVRTGGEKLFF. The CDR3 DNA reads as TGTGCCAGCAGTGAAGTGCGAACCGGGGGAGAAAAACTGTTTTTT.

As concerns this clonotype: Its ends do not fully match the called genes, so a read error is possible. The rearrangement uses TRBV7-9 and TRBJ2-1; TRBD2 might be the D (6 bases). CDR1 is SEHNR, CDR2 FQNEAQ, per germline (reference sequence). This CDR3 spans 16 amino acids. For the CDR3, the DNA is TGTGCCAGCAGCCCCTCGAAGGAGCGGGTGCACAATGAGCGGTTCTTC. It is translated as CASSPSKERVHNERFF.

This clonotype was seen a handful of times. The V and J genes are TRBV29-1 and TRBJ2-1; no clear D gene. CDR1 is SQVTM and CDR2 is ANQGSEA in the germline V gene. The CDR3 has 13 amino acids. The V gene lost 4 bases and the J gene lost 0 bases, with 7 bases spanning the gap. The CDR3 loop is CSVVRSSYNEQFF. CDR3 nucleotides: TGCAGCGTTGTACGGAGCTCCTACAATGAGCAGTTCTTC.

This clonotype was recorded at least ten times. The rearrangement links TRBV5-1 to TRBJ1-1; D is unclear. V was clipped by 1 base and J by 6 bases, with 16 bases between them. This CDR3 is 15 amino acids long. Germline values: CDR1 SGHRS, CDR2 YFSETQ. In DNA form, the CDR3 reads TGCGCCAGCAGCTTGTCCCTTCGTCGCAGTTCTGAAGCTTTCTTT. Its protein product is CASSLSLRRSSEAFF.

With respect to this clonotype: A much larger clone lies a single base off, so this may be a read error. V gene TRBV7-2 combines with J gene TRBJ2-1, with D tentatively TRBD1 or TRBD2 (6 bases each). Germline CDR1 is SGHTA and CDR2 is FQGNSA. The CDR3 length is 15 residues. V dropped 2 bases and J dropped 2 bases, with 10 bases sitting between them. CDR3 sequence (DNA): TGTGCCAGCAGCTTAAATAGGGGGGCCTACAATGAGCAGTTCTTC. Protein: CASSLNRGAYNEQFF. The variable domain in full, completed from reference TRBV7-2 and TRBJ2-1, reads GAGVSQSPSNKVTEKGKDVELRCDPISGHTALYWYRQSLGQGLEFLIYFQGNSAPDKSGLPSDRFSAERTGGSVSTLTIQRTQQEDSAVYLCASSLNRGAYNEQFFGPGTRLTVL.

The chain is built from TRBV4-2 and TRBJ1-4; D gene ambiguous. Germline V gives CDR1 LGHNA, CDR2 YNFKEQ. Deletions cut 4 bases from V and 7 bases from J, with 16 bases between. The CDR3 length is 15 residues. Written as DNA, the CDR3 is TGTGCCAGCAGCCGAACGACCGGGGAGATTGAAAAACTGTTTTTT. Its translation: CASSRTTGEIEKLFF.

This clonotype was found many times. The V gene is TRBV6-1, the J gene TRBJ1-1; D is uncertain. The germline V gene has CDR1 MNHNS and CDR2 SASEGT. The CDR3 runs to 14 residues. Trimming removed 5 bases at V and 1 base at J, with 11 bases between. This CDR3 is CASSSLGKNTEAFF. The DNA of the CDR3 is TGTGCCAGCAGTTCGTTGGGAAAGAACACTGAAGCTTTCTTT.

In its sample, this clonotype was seen a few times. V gene TRBV6-2 or TRBV6-3 combines with J gene TRBJ2-7; D is perhaps TRBD2 (6 bases). The V gene lost 2 bases and the J gene lost 5 bases, with 13 bases spanning the gap. CDR3 length: 14 residues. From germline, CDR1 is MNHEY and CDR2 SVGEGT. The CDR3 coding sequence is TGTGCCAGCAGTTACAAGGGGACTGTGCACGAGCAGTACTTC. Its protein product is CASSYKGTVHEQYF.

This clonotype was counted many times. The rearrangement links TRBV18 to TRBJ2-5; TRBD1 might be the D (8 bases). CDR1 is KGHSH and CDR2 is LQKENI in the germline V gene. This CDR3 is 14 amino acids long. The germline V and J ends were trimmed by 3 bases and 9 bases, with 17 bases remaining between them. The CDR3 DNA reads TGTGCCAGCTCACCCGGACAGGGAGGGTGGGCCCAGTACTTC. Translating gives CASSPGQGGWAQYF.

This clonotype has just a few counts. The V call is TRBV19, the J call TRBJ2-1; D not resolved. The CDR3 has 15 amino acids. In germline, CDR1 is LNHDA, CDR2 SQIVND (reference sequence). Trimming removed 4 bases at V and 1 base at J, with 11 bases between. This CDR3 reads CASSTGLGSYNEQFF. Here the CDR3 DNA reads TGTGCCAGTAGTACGGGCCTAGGTTCCTACAATGAGCAGTTCTTC.